This TCR beta chain was captured in a study of T cells after yellow fever vaccination. Overall study results and limits: When the response was secondary, it was weaker but reached its peak faster, day 5 versus 15.

This clonotype was counted many times. In TCRdb, the 5' RACE reads were re-called with MiXCR into one record per CDR3 protein. The table includes approximately 34,000 distinct CDR3 sequences, less than 8.5% detected once. Trimming left V 7 bases short and J 2 bases short, with 12 bases between. Germline V gene data show CDR1 as DFQATT and CDR2 as SNEGSKA (reference sequence). The CDR3 has 13 amino acids. This TCR derives from a young man who received the YFV17D yellow fever vaccine. Sample: PBMCs, either bulk or a sorted T-cell subset (CD4+, CD8+, memory, or dextramer-sorted; not recorded which), taken on the day of the first yellow fever vaccination. The rearrangement joins TRBV20-1 to TRBJ1-3; D is uncertain. CDR3 DNA: TGCAGTGTTTTATCCCAAGCTGGAAACACCATATATTTT. It translates to CSVLSQAGNTIYF.